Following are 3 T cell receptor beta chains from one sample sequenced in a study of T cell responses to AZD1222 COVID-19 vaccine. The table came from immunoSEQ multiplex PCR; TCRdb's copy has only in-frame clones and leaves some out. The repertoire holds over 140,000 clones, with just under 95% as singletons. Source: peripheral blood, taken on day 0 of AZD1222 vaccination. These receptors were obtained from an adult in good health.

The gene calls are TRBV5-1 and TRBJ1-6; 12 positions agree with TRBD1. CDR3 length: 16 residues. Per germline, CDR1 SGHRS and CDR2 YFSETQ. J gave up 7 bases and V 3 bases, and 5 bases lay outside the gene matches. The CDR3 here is CASSSPGQGANSPLHF. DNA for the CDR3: TGCGCCAGCAGCTCTCCGGGACAGGGGGCCAATTCACCCCTCCACTTT.

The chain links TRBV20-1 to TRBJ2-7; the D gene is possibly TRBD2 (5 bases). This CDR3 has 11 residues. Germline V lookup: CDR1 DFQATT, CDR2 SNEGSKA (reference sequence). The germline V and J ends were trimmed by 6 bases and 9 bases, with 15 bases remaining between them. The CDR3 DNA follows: TGCAGTGCGTTGTTTCGCGAGGGGCAGTACTTC. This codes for CSALFREGQYF.

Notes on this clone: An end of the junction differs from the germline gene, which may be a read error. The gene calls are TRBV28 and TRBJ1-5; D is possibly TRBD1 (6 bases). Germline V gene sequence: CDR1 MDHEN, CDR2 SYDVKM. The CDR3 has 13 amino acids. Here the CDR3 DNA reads TGTGCCAGCAGTTTATTAGGGACACCGCTTGGGAATTTT. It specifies CASSLLGTPLGNF.